This is a list of T cell receptor beta chains from one sample in a study of blood T cell repertoires in COVID-19. Clones were read by immunoSEQ multiplex PCR, and TCRdb kept only the in-frame ones, dropping some. The sample lists about 240,000 clones, approximately 90% occurring once. The sample taken for sequencing was PBMCs or T cells enriched from blood (not recorded which). Receptor source: a woman aged 30 to 39 who had recovered from COVID-19. Both conserved end residues are part of each CDR3. D genes are given only for firm matches.

TRBV5-4	TRBD2	TRBJ2-1	CASSLALAVYNEQFF
TRBV4-3	NA	TRBJ2-3	CASSQGPQEFADTQYF
TRBV28	NA	TRBJ1-2	CASSWYTYGYTF
TRBV4-3	NA	TRBJ2-5	CASSQDLGGAETQYF
TRBV5-1	NA	TRBJ1-1	CASSSLQGGTEAFF
TRBV29-1	NA	TRBJ2-3	CSVEGQGYTDTQYF
TRBV28	TRBD2	TRBJ2-7	CASSRRGLFHEQYF
TRBV7-8	NA	TRBJ2-2	CASRRPGGNTGELFF
TRBV28	TRBD1	TRBJ2-3	CASSPRQGEGNTQYF
TRBV15	NA	TRBJ1-1	CATTRVSDRPLEAFF
TRBV7-2	TRBD2	TRBJ2-3	CASSLGGLAGDTQYF
TRBV6-2/TRBV6-3	TRBD1	TRBJ1-2	CASSTGQANYGYTF
TRBV20-1	TRBD1	TRBJ1-1	CSASTGGNTEAFF
TRBV24-1	TRBD2	TRBJ2-1	CATSDTSGASYNEQFF
TRBV5-6	NA	TRBJ1-3	CASSFGGPGNTIYF
TRBV11-2	NA	TRBJ1-4	CASSFTTNEKLFF
TRBV28	TRBD1	TRBJ1-2	CASTTGTGGGYTF
TRBV20-1	NA	TRBJ1-2	CSTHLNYGYTF
TRBV11-2	NA	TRBJ1-2	CASSLDASGFDGYTF
TRBV27	TRBD1	TRBJ1-4	CASSLEPGGEKLFF
TRBV5-4	TRBD1	TRBJ1-2	CASSLGGQGVYGYTF
TRBV11-1	NA	TRBJ1-1	CASSLVPRPGTEAFF
TRBV7-3	NA	TRBJ2-2	CASSLFAENTGELFF
TRBV5-6	NA	TRBJ1-2	CASSLTLRANYGYTF
TRBV2	NA	TRBJ2-1	CASSTLTGREQFF
TRBV9	NA	TRBJ1-4	CASSANRVGEKLFF
TRBV4-3	TRBD2	TRBJ2-3	CASSQGESGSADTQYF
TRBV30	NA	TRBJ1-6	CAWSPRTAYNSPLHF
TRBV7-9	NA	TRBJ1-2	CASSLSGVHNYGYTF
TRBV28	NA	TRBJ2-2	CASSLYSSTGELFF
TRBV7-3	NA	TRBJ1-3	CASSLSPGSGNTIYF
TRBV7-6	NA	TRBJ2-1	CASSLPLRRGAANNEQFF
TRBV3-1/TRBV3-2	TRBD2	TRBJ2-7	CASSHHALASGSVGKEQYF
TRBV28	TRBD1	TRBJ1-2	CASHRGNYGYTF
TRBV5-6	NA	TRBJ2-1	CASSPLKGVNNEQFF
TRBV3-1/TRBV3-2	TRBD2	TRBJ2-1	CASSARNRRTSGSYNEQFF
TRBV4-3	NA	TRBJ2-1	CASSQDSRWNEQFF
TRBV6-5	TRBD2	TRBJ2-1	CASTVGTTSYNEQFF
TRBV6-1	TRBD2	TRBJ2-7	CASSELGTSGRAAGGF
TRBV19	NA	TRBJ1-5	CASSTGGNQPQHF
TRBV28	TRBD1	TRBJ1-1	CASSSSYRGGTEAFF
TRBV15	TRBD1	TRBJ1-3	CATSPREGQGAGNTIYF
TRBV6-5	NA	TRBJ1-1	CASSSGGYNTEAFF
TRBV27	TRBD1	TRBJ1-4	CASSPQGRDEKLFF
TRBV6-2/TRBV6-3	TRBD2	TRBJ2-3	CASSYSPREAYTDTQYF
TRBV6-2/TRBV6-3	TRBD2	TRBJ2-2	CASSFGGSGGRNRGELFF
TRBV12-3/TRBV12-4	NA	TRBJ2-5	CASSPPGAETQYF
TRBV4-3	TRBD1	TRBJ2-6	CASSQATLTGFVTGANVLTF
TRBV30	NA	TRBJ2-7	CACSRGGGAYEQYF
TRBV7-3	NA	TRBJ1-1	CASSLGPANTEAFF
TRBV5-1	TRBD1	TRBJ1-1	CASSWRQDRGQAFF
TRBV6-5	TRBD2	TRBJ2-1	CASRVPIRGGEFF
TRBV7-3	TRBD1	TRBJ2-7	CASSLLPGGAREQYF
TRBV7-2	TRBD1	TRBJ1-6	CASSSGTGVRVGSPLHF
TRBV11-2	NA	TRBJ1-1	CASTLGGGGNTEAFF
TRBV28	NA	TRBJ2-2	CASRRVPGELFF
TRBV7-2	NA	TRBJ2-1	CASSPWQGSYNEQFF
TRBV19	NA	TRBJ2-4	CASSITLAKNIQYF
TRBV12-3/TRBV12-4	NA	TRBJ1-2	CAPEGGEGYTF
TRBV7-9	TRBD1	TRBJ1-2	CASPKNGQVFYGYTF